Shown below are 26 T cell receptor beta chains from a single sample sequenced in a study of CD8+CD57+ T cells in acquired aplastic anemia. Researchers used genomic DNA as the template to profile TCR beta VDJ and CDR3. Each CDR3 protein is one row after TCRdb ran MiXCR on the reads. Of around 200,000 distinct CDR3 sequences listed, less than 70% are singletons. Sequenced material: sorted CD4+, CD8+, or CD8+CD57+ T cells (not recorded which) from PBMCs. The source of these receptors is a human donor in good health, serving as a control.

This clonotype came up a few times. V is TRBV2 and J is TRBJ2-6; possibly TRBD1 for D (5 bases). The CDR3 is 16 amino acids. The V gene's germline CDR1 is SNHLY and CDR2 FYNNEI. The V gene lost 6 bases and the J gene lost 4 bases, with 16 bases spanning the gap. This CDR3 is CASSRTTTAGANVLTF. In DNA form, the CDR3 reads TGTGCCAGCAGCAGGACAACAACAGCCGGGGCCAACGTCCTGACTTTC.

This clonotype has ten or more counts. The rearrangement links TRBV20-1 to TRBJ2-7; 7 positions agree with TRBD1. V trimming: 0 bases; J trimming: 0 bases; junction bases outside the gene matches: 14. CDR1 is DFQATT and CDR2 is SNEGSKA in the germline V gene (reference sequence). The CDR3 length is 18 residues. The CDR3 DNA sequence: TGCAGTGCTAGAGACCCACAACTCCGGGACAGACCCTCCTACGAGCAGTACTTC. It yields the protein CSARDPQLRDRPSYEQYF.

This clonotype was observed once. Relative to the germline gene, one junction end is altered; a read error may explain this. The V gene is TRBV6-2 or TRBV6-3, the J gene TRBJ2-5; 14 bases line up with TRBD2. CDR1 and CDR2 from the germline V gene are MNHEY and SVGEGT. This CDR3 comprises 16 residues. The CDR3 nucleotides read TGTGCCAACAGTCCTCACCGACTAGCGGGGGGGGAGACCCAGTACTTC. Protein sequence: CANSPHRLAGGETQYF.

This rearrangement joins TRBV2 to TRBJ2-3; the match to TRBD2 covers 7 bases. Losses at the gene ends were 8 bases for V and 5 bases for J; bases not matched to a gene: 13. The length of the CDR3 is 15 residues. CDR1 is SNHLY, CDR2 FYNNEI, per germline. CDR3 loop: CASSVGGGLGDTQYF. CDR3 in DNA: TGTGCCAGCTCCGTGGGGGGGGGTTTGGGAGATACGCAGTATTTT.

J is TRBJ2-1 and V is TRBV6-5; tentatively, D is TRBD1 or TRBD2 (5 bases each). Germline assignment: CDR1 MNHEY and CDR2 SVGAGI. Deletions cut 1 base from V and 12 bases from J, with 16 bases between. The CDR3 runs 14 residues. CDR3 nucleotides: TGTGCCAGCAGTTACTTCCGGGGCACAGATACGCAGTTCTTC. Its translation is CASSYFRGTDTQFF.

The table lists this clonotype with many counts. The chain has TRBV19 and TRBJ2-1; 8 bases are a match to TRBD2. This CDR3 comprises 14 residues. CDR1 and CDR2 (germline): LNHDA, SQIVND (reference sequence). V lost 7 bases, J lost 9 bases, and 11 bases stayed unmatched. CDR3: CASNRGLGSGEQFF. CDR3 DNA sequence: TGTGCCAGTAATAGGGGACTAGGCTCCGGTGAGCAGTTCTTC.

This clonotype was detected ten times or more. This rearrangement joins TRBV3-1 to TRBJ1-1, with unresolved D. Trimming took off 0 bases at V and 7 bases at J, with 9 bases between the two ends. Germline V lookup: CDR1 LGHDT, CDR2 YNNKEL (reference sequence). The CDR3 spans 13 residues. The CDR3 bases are TGTGCCAGCAGCCAAGATAGGTACCGTGAAGCTTTCTTT. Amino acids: CASSQDRYREAFF.

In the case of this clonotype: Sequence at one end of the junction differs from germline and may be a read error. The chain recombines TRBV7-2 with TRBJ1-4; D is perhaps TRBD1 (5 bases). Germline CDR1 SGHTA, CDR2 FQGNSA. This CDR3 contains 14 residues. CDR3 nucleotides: TGTGCCAGCAGCCAGGACAAGGGTGGTGAAGAACTGTTTTTT. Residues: CASSQDKGGEELFF.

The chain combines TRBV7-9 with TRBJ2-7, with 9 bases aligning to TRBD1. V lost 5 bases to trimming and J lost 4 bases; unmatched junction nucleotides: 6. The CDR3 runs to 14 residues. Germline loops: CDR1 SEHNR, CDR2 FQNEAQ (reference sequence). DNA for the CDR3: TGTGCCAGCAGCCATCACAGGGGGCGGTACGAGCAGTACTTC. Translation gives CASSHHRGRYEQYF.

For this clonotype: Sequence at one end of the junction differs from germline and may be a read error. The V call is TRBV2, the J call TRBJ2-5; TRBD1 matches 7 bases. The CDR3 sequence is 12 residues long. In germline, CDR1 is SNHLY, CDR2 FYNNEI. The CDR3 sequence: CTTGTDQEAQYF. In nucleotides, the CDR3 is TGTACCACCGGGACAGACCAAGAGGCCCAGTACTTC.

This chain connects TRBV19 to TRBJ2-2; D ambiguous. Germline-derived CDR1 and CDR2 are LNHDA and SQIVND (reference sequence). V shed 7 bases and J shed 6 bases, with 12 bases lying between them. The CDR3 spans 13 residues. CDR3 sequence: CASKPSGSGELFF. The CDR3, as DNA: TGTGCCAGTAAGCCCTCTGGCTCCGGGGAGCTGTTTTTT.

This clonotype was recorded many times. CDR3 DNA sequence: TGTGCCAGCAGTTCCAACTGGGCCTCCAATGAGCAGTTCTTC. Protein: CASSSNWASNEQFF. The V call is TRBV6-4, the J call TRBJ2-1; no reliable D call. Germline V gives CDR1 MRHNA, CDR2 SNTAGT. The V end lost 5 bases, the J end lost 6 bases, and 14 bases lay between the germline ends. The CDR3 loop spans 14 amino acids.

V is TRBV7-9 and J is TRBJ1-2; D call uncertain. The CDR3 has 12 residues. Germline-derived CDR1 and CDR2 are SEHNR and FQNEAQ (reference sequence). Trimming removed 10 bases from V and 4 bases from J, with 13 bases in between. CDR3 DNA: TGTGCCACCTTAGAGGGAGCCTATGGCTACACCTTC. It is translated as CATLEGAYGYTF.

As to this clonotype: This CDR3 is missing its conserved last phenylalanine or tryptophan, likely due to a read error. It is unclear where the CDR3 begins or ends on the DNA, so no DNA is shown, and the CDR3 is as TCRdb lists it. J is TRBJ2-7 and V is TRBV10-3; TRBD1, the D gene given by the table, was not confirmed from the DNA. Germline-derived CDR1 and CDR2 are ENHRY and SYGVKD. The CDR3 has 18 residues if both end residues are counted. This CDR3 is CAISRPLVSTGSSYEQHS.

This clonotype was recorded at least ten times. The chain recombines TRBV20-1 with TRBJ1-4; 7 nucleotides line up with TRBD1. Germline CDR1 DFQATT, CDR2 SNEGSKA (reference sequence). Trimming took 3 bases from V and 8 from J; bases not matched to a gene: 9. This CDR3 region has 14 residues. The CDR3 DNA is TGCAGTGCTAGTCTGGCAGGGGGTCGGGAAAAACTGTTTTTT. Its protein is CSASLAGGREKLFF.

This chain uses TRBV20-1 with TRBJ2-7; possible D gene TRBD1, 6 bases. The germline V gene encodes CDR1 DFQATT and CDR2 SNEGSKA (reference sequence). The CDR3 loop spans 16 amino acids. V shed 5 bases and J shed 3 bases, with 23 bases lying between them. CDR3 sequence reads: CSAQEQGPGGGYEQYF. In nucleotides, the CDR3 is TGCAGTGCTCAAGAACAGGGCCCTGGGGGTGGCTACGAGCAGTACTTC.

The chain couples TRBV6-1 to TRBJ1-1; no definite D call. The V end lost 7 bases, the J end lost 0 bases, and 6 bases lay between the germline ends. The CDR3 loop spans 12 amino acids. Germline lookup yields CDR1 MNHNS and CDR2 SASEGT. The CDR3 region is CASMGMNTEAFF. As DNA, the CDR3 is TGTGCCAGCATGGGGATGAACACTGAAGCTTTCTTT.

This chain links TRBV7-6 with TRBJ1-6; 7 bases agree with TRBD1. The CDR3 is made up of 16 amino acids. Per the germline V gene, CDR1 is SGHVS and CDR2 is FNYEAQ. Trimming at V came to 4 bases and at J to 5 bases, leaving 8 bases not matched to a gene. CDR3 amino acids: CASSYRSGQNNSPLHF. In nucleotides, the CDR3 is TGTGCCAGCAGCTATCGCTCGGGACAGAATAATTCACCCCTCCACTTT.

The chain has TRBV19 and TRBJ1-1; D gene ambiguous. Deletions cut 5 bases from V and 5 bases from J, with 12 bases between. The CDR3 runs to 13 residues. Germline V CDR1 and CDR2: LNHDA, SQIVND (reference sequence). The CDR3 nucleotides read TGTGCCAGTAGTTGGTTTTCTGAAACTGAAGCTTTCTTT. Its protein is CASSWFSETEAFF.

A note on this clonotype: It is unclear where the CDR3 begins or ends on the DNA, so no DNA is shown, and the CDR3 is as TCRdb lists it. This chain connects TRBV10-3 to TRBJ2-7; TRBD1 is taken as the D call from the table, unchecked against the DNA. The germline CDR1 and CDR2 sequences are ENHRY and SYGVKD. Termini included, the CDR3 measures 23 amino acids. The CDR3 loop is CATRSSVYFCAISDGGQGREQYF.

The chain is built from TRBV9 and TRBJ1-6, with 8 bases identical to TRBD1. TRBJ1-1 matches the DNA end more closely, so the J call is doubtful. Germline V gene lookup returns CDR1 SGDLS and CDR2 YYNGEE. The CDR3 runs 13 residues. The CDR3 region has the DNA TGTGCCAGCAGCGGGACAGGGAGGACTGAAGCTTTCTTT. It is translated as CASSGTGRTEAFF.

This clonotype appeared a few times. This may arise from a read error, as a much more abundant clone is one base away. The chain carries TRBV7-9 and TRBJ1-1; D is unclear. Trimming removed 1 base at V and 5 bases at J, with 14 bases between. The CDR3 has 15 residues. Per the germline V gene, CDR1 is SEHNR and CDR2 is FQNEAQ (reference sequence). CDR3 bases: TGTGCCAGCAGCTTAGTTGCCACGGCTTCAACTGAAGCTTTCTTT. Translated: CASSLVATASTEAFF.

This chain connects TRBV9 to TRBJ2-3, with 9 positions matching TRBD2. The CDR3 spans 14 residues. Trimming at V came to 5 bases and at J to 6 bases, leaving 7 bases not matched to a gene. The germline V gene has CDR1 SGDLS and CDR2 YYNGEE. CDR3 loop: CASSPSGGRDTQYF. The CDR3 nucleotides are TGTGCCAGCAGTCCCAGCGGGGGGCGGGATACGCAGTATTTT.

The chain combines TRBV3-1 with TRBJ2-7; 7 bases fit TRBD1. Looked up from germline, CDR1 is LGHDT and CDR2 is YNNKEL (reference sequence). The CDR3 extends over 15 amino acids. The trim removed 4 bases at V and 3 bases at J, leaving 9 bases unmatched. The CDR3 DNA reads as TGTGCCAGCAGCCGGGACAGACTATCCAACTACGAGCAGTACTTC. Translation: CASSRDRLSNYEQYF.

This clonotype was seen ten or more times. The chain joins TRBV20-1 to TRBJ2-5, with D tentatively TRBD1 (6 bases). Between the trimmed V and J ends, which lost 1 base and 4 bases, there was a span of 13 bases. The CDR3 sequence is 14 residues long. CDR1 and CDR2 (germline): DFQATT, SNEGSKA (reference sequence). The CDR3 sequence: CSARVGANRETQYF. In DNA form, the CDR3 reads TGCAGTGCTAGAGTGGGGGCGAATAGAGAGACCCAGTACTTC.

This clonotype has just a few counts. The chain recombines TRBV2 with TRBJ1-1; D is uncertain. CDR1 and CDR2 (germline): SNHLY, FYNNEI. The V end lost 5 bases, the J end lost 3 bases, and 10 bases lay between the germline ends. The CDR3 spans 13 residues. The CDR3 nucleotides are TGTGCCAGCAGTAACGGGGAGCACACTGAAGCTTTCTTT. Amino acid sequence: CASSNGEHTEAFF. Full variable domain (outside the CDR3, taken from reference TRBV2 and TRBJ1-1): EPEVTQTPSHQVTQMGQEVILRCVPISNHLYFYWYRQILGQKVEFLVSFYNNEISEKSEIFDDQFSVERPDGSNFTLKIRSTKLEDSAMYFCASSNGEHTEAFFGQGTRLTVV.